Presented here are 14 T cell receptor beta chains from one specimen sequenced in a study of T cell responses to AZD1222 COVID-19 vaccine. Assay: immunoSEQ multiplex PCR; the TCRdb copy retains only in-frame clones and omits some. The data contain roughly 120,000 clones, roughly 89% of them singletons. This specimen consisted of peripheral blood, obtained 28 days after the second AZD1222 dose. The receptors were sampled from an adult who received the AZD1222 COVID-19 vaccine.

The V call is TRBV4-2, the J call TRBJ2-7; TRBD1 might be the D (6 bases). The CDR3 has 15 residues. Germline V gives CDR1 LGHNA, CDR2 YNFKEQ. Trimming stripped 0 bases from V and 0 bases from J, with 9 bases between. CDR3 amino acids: CASSQEQGNSYEQYF. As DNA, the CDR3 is TGTGCCAGCAGCCAAGAGCAGGGGAACTCCTACGAGCAGTACTTC.

The DNA for the CDR3 is TGTGCCACCAGGCAGGGGCCTAGCACAGATACGCAGTATTTT. This sequence encodes CATRQGPSTDTQYF. The chain recombines TRBV24-1 with TRBJ2-3, with D maybe TRBD1 (6 bases). V lost 7 bases, J lost 0 bases, and 10 bases lay in between. CDR1 is KGHDR, CDR2 SFDVKD, per germline. The CDR3 runs to 14 residues.

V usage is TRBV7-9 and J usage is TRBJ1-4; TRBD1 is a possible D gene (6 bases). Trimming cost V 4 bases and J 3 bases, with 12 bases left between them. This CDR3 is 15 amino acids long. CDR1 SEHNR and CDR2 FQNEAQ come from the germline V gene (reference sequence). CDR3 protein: CASSSTGLPNEKLFF. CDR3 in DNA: TGTGCCAGCAGCTCCACAGGGCTGCCTAATGAAAAACTGTTTTTT. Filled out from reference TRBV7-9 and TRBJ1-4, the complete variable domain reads DTGVSQNPRHKITKRGQNVTFRCDPISEHNRLYWYRQTLGQGPEFLTYFQNEAQLEKSRLLSDRFSAERPKGSFSTLEIQRTEQGDSAMYLCASSSTGLPNEKLFFGSGTQLSVL.

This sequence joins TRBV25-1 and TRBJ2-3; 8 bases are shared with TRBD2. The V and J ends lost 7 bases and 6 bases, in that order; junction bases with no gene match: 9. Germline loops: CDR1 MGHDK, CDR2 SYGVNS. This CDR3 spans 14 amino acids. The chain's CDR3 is CASTSAGGMDTQYF. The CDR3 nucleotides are TGTGCCAGCACCTCGGCGGGAGGAATGGATACGCAGTATTTT.

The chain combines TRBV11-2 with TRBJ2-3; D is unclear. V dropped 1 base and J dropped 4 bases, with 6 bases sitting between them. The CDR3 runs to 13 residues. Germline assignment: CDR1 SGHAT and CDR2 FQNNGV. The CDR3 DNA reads TGTGCCAGCAGCTTAGCGCCCCCAGATACGCAGTATTTT. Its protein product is CASSLAPPDTQYF.

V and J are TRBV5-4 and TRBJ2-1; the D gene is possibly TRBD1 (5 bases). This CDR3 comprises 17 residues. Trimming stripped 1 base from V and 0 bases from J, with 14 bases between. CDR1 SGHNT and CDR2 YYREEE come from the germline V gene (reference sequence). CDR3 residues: CASSLPGLLSSYNEQFF. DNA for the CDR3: TGTGCCAGCAGCTTGCCAGGGCTGTTAAGCTCCTACAATGAGCAGTTCTTC.

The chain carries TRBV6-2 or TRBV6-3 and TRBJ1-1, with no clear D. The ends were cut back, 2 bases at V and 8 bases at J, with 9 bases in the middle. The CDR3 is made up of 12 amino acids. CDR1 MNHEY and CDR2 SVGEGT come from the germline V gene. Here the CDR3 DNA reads TGTGCCAGCAGTTACCCCACTAACGAAGCTTTCTTT. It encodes CASSYPTNEAFF.

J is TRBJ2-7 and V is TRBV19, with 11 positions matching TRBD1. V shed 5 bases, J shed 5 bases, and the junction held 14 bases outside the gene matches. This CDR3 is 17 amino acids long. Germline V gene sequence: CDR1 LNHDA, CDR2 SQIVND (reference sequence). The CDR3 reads CASSRIPTGTGGNEQYF. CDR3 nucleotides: TGTGCCAGTAGTCGCATCCCTACCGGGACAGGGGGGAACGAGCAGTACTTC.

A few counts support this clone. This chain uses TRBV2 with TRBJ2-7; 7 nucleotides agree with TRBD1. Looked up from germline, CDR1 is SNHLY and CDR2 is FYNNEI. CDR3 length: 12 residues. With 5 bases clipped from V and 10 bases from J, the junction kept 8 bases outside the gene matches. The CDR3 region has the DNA TGTGCCAGCAGTCTCGACAGACAGGGTCAGTACTTC. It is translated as CASSLDRQGQYF.

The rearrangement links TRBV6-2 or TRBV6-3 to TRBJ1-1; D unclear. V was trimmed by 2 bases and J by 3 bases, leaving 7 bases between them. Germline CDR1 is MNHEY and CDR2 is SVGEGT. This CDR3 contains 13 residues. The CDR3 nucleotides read TGTGCCAGCAGTTACGGGCGAGACACTGAAGCTTTCTTT. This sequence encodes CASSYGRDTEAFF.

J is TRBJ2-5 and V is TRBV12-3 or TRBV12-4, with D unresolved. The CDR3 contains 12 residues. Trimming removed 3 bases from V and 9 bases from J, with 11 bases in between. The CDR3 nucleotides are TGTGCCAGCAGTTTCTTGCCCGGGCCCCAGTACTTC. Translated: CASSFLPGPQYF.

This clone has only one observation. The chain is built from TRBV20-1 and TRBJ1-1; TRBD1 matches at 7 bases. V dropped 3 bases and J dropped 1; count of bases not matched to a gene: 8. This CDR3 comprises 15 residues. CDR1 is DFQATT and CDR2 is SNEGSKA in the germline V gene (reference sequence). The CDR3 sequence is CSASSEGQWNTEAFF. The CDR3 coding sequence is TGCAGTGCTAGTTCGGAGGGACAGTGGAACACTGAAGCTTTCTTT.

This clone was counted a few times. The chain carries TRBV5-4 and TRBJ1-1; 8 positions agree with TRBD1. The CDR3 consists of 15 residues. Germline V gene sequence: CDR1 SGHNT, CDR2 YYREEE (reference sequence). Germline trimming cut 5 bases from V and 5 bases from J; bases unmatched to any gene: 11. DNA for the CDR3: TGTGCCAGCAGGTCCCGACCGACAGGGGAGACTGAAGCTTTCTTT. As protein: CASRSRPTGETEAFF. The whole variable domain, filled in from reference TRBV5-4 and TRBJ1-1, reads ETGVTQSPTHLIKTRGQQVTLRCSSQSGHNTVSWYQQALGQGPQFIFQYYREEENGRGNFPPRFSGLQFPNYSSELNVNALELDDSALYLCASRSRPTGETEAFFGQGTRLTVV.

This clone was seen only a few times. Here the CDR3 DNA reads TGTGCCAGCAGATCGAGGGGAGAGACCCAGTACTTC. Translated: CASRSRGETQYF. The chain uses TRBV28 and TRBJ2-5, with D perhaps given as TRBD1 or TRBD2 (5 bases each). CDR1 MDHEN and CDR2 SYDVKM come from the germline V gene. V gave up 6 bases and J gave up 4 bases, with 9 bases separating them. The CDR3 consists of 12 residues. The complete variable domain, with remaining parts taken from reference TRBV28 and TRBJ2-5, reads DVKVTQSSRYLVKRTGEKVFLECVQDMDHENMFWYRQDPGLGLRLIYFSYDVKMKEKGDIPEGYSVSREKKERFSLILESASTNQTSMYLCASRSRGETQYFGPGTRLLVL.